The T cell receptor (beta chain) under discussion was sequenced for a study of T-cell memory formation after mild COVID-19. Note on this clonotype: Its cognate antigen is unknown.

Germline V CDR1 and CDR2: SGHDT, YYEEEE. Trimming cost V 3 bases and J 6 bases; bases outside gene matches: 9. This CDR3 comprises 15 residues. The study's findings and limits: In second-wave clones peaking day 37, SARS-CoV-2 specificity remained unconfirmed.

TCRdb re-analysed the 5' RACE reads in MiXCR, keeping a single row per CDR3 protein. The data contain approximately 500,000 distinct CDR3 sequences, roughly 25% of them singletons. The clonotype originates from an adult woman who had mild COVID-19 (a few samples of this study predate the infection). Cell type and time point are not known. The V and J genes are TRBV5-6 and TRBJ2-3, with 8 positions matching TRBD1. Sequenced material: PBMCs or a T cell subset sorted from them (not recorded which). CDR3 DNA sequence: TGTGCCAGCAGCTCTACGACAGGGGAAGGCGATACGCAGTATTTT. It translates to CASSSTTGEGDTQYF.